Described below is a single T cell receptor beta chain sequence and its context. No cognate antigen has been identified for it. Base-call qualities are not available, and no considerably larger clone is one nucleotide away. The germline V gene gives CDR1 as SNHLY and CDR2 as FYNNEI. At the junction V is shortened by 6 bases and J by 6 bases, with 11 bases in between. The CDR3, from cysteine to phenylalanine, totals 13 residues. Only the CDR3 region is kept as DNA, spanning 39 bases read in frame from base 1. This entry comes from a study of neurological immune-mediated disorders (dated by TCRdb to between 2018 and 2020). About the investigation overall: The study compared peripheral blood TCR-beta repertoires of HTLV-I-associated myelopathy (HAM/TSP) patients, multiple sclerosis patients and healthy controls using UMI-based sequencing. Alongside PBMC samples, the set of fewer than 110 TCR-beta libraries contained longitudinal samples, technical triplicates, and paired CD4+ and CD8+ T-cell subsets that had been sorted. The cohort included 60 to 75 subjects: 14 with HAM/TSP, around 34 with multiple sclerosis, and around 20 healthy controls.

Broader findings and caveats from the paper: TCR clonal expansion was highest in HAM/TSP patients and lowest in MS patients, with MS patients falling below even healthy controls. No identical CDR3 amino acid sequences were shared among expanded clones across subjects, suggesting private TCR-beta repertoires in all groups.

cDNA was synthesized by template-switch 5'RACE using a primer with a 10-nucleotide random unique molecular identifier that tagged each TCR transcript. Over 180 million TCR-beta sequences, covering 15-18 subjects, were produced in each sequencing run. The RNeasy kit was used for extraction of total RNA. The KAPA Real-time Library Amplification kit was used to amplify TCR-beta VDJ regions with primers for the TCR constant region and the 5'RACE anchor. A first PCR added sample indexes and Illumina adaptors, and a second PCR then raised library yield. After Ampure bead purification, the roughly 650 bp TCR product was size-selected on a 2% E-gel SizeSelection system. Before pooling, library quality was assessed on a Bioanalyzer, concentration was determined with Qubit, and library quantification was performed with the Kapa Library Quantification kit. An Illumina HiSeq 2500 was used to sequence the libraries paired-end at 2 x 150 bp. To increase sequence diversity, about 25-31% phiX was spiked into each library pool. In the authors' own workflow: Quality-filtered reads were processed with the UMI-based MiGEC pipeline, which removed over 75% of raw TCR sequences during error correction. IMGT germline references were used for alignment of VDJ genes, and clonotypes were defined by a unique CDR3 amino acid sequence together with V-J genes. Clonal expansion, Shannon diversity and CDR3 relatedness were evaluated with VDJtools (CalcPairwiseDistances, ClusterSamples), while phylogenetic trees were built in CLCbio workbench. Expanded clones were defined as having at least 8 unique UMIs, based on coefficient-of-variation modelling across technical triplicates. TCRdb ran its own pipeline on the public reads, namely fastp trimming at Q25 and MiXCR clone calling, and kept in-frame beta chains. Rows are combined by CDR3 protein, so each entry shows the most common genes and DNA. The V and J calls and clone size come from TCRdb's table, not from the authors' own analysis. The sample contains tens of thousands of distinct CDR3 sequences, about 13% of them found a single time. Roughly 1.3% of the sample is in the top ten clones.

Blood bank volunteers in Maryland, USA served as the healthy controls. Unsorted PBMC libraries were generated from 2 million PBMCs stored in RNAlater at -80 °C until RNA extraction. Peripheral blood was subjected to Ficoll-Hypaque density gradient centrifugation to isolate PBMCs, which were then cryopreserved in liquid nitrogen. Sequences were obtained from PBMCs. This clonotype originated in a female donor in good health. In this chain, TRBV2 is recombined with TRBJ2-2; the best D guess is TRBD1, with 6 bases matching. The DNA reads as follows: TGTGCCAGCAGCATCAGGGGTTCCGGGGAGCTGTTTTTT. Translated, it gives CASSIRGSGELFF.